The 9 T cell receptor beta chains reported below all come from one sample, sequenced in a study of blood T cell repertoires in COVID-19. Data came from immunoSEQ multiplex PCR; TCRdb stores just in-frame clones and leaves some out. The sample lists more than 60,000 clones; about nine tenths were seen once. The sequencing input was peripheral blood. The receptors come from a human donor in a cohort sampled during active COVID-19.

The V gene is TRBV28, the J gene TRBJ1-1; D possibly corresponds to TRBD1 (5 bases). The CDR3 contains 13 residues. From germline, CDR1 is MDHEN and CDR2 SYDVKM. V lost 7 bases and J lost 5, with 14 bases in between. CDR3 sequence: CASNGEGRTEAFF. The CDR3 bases are TGTGCCAGCAATGGGGAGGGGAGGACTGAAGCTTTCTTT.

The chain employs TRBV10-1 and TRBJ1-1; no definite D call. CDR3 length equals 16 residues. V shed 6 bases and J shed 0 bases, with 17 bases lying between them. Germline V gives CDR1 WNHNN, CDR2 SYGVQD (reference sequence). The CDR3 protein is CASSPQRGRLNTEAFF. In DNA, the CDR3 is TGCGCCAGCAGCCCCCAACGAGGGAGGCTGAACACTGAAGCTTTCTTT.

The sample holds a few counts of this clone. The genes are TRBV27 and TRBJ2-5; the match to TRBD1 covers 9 bases. The CDR3 covers 15 residues. CDR1 is MNHEY, CDR2 SMNVEV, per germline (reference sequence). Unmatched junction bases numbered 11, after V lost 7 bases and J lost 5 bases. The CDR3 sequence is CASNRGQGEGETQYF. The CDR3, as DNA: TGTGCCAGCAATCGGGGACAGGGTGAGGGGGAGACCCAGTACTTC.

This sequence joins TRBV7-2 and TRBJ2-6; perhaps TRBD1 as D (6 bases). Germline lookup yields CDR1 SGHTA and CDR2 FQGNSA. The V and J ends lost 3 bases and 3 bases respectively, with 12 bases between them. This CDR3 is 16 amino acids long. CDR3 DNA sequence: TGTGCCAGCAGCTTCAACAGGGAGTTTGGGGCCAACGTCCTGACTTTC. Protein sequence: CASSFNREFGANVLTF.

The rearrangement uses TRBV24-1 and TRBJ2-1; possible D gene TRBD2, 5 bases. V lost 1 base and J lost 7, with 10 bases in between. There are 14 residues in the CDR3. CDR1 and CDR2 from the germline V gene are KGHDR and SFDVKD. The CDR3 region has the DNA TGTGCCACCAGTGATTTAGGGAGCGGAAATGAGCAGTTCTTC. It translates to CATSDLGSGNEQFF.

The chain is built from TRBV14 and TRBJ2-3; D remains unclear. Germline loops: CDR1 SGHDN, CDR2 FVKESK. V lost 0 bases and J lost 3, with 10 bases in between. This CDR3 has 15 residues. CDR3 DNA sequence: TGTGCCAGCAGCCAAGAGCGGATATTGACAGATACGCAGTATTTT. This encodes CASSQERILTDTQYF.

The V and J genes are TRBV10-1 and TRBJ1-2; 7 bases agree with TRBD1. Per germline, CDR1 WNHNN and CDR2 SYGVQD (reference sequence). The V gene end was trimmed by 7 bases and the J gene end by 14 bases; junction bases not matched to a gene: 7. This CDR3 contains 10 residues. CDR3 sequence (DNA): TGCGCCAGCAACCGGGACAGCCAGACCTTC. It yields the protein CASNRDSQTF.

This chain connects TRBV7-9 to TRBJ2-7; D possibly corresponds to TRBD1 (7 bases). V was clipped by 3 bases and J by 3 bases, with 15 bases between them. CDR1 is SEHNR and CDR2 is FQNEAQ in the germline V gene (reference sequence). This CDR3 has 15 residues. As DNA, the CDR3 is TGTGCCAGCAGCTTTGGCCAGGGGGGTAACTACGAGCAGTACTTC. This gives the protein CASSFGQGGNYEQYF.

The V and J genes are TRBV23-1 and TRBJ1-5; possible D gene TRBD1, 6 bases. TRBV23-1 is filed as an ORF, its function uncertain. V shed 2 bases and J shed 1 base, with 18 bases lying between them. This CDR3 is 18 amino acids long. The CDR3 nucleotides read TGCGCCAGCAGTCAAGGACGCCAACAGGGTAGGAGCAATCAGCCCCAGCATTTT. Residues: CASSQGRQQGRSNQPQHF.